Listed below are T cell receptor beta chains from one sample, sequenced in a study of OX40 agonist ivuxolimab in advanced cancers. Only in-frame clones appear in the TCRdb table, and some are missing; sequencing was by immunoSEQ multiplex PCR. The data hold around 70,000 clones, with 86% observed a single time. The source material was CD4+ or CD8+ T cells sorted from blood, sampled in a trial of the OX40 agonist ivuxolimab. The receptors derive from an adult with an advanced solid tumor such as melanoma, head and neck, liver or kidney cancer. The CDR3 runs from the conserved cysteine through the conserved F or W. Each record gives: clone size, V gene, D gene, J gene, CDR3 DNA, CDR3 protein. A D gene is named only where the DNA matches it firmly. Clone size is not always given. Where it is, it says once, few, many or a class for expanded clones.

clone_size: NA; v_call: TRBV11-2; d_call: NA; j_call: TRBJ2-3; cdr3_nt: TGTGCCAGCAGCTTAGTGGGGGGACAAGCAGATACGCAGTATTTT; cdr3_aa: CASSLVGGQADTQYF
clone_size: NA; v_call: TRBV7-9; d_call: TRBD1; j_call: TRBJ1-2; cdr3_nt: TGTGCCAGCAGCTTAGGGGACAGGGTACTTAGCTATGGCTACACCTTC; cdr3_aa: CASSLGDRVLSYGYTF
clone_size: NA; v_call: TRBV5-1; d_call: TRBD2; j_call: TRBJ2-1; cdr3_nt: TGCGCCAGCAGCTCTCCGGGACTAGCGGGACAAAGTCGGCAGTTCTTC; cdr3_aa: CASSSPGLAGQSRQFF
clone_size: NA; v_call: TRBV11-3; d_call: NA; j_call: TRBJ2-5; cdr3_nt: TGTGCCAGCAGCTTCCGGGACGGCCAAGAGACCCAGTACTTC; cdr3_aa: CASSFRDGQETQYF
clone_size: NA; v_call: TRBV10-3; d_call: NA; j_call: TRBJ2-5; cdr3_nt: TGTGCCATCAGTGAAGGGCAACAAGAGACCCAGTACTTC; cdr3_aa: CAISEGQQETQYF
clone_size: NA; v_call: TRBV14; d_call: TRBD2; j_call: TRBJ2-7; cdr3_nt: TGTGCCAGCAGCCCCCGGGGGGGCGTCGTAGGGGAGCAGTACTTC; cdr3_aa: CASSPRGGVVGEQYF
clone_size: NA; v_call: TRBV10-2; d_call: NA; j_call: TRBJ1-2; cdr3_nt: TGCGCCAGCAGTGAACCGACAGGTCGGCGTGGCTACACCTTC; cdr3_aa: CASSEPTGRRGYTF
clone_size: NA; v_call: TRBV5-6; d_call: NA; j_call: TRBJ1-4; cdr3_nt: TGTGCCAGCAGCTTTGAGGGGCTCTGGGAAAAACTGTTTTTT; cdr3_aa: CASSFEGLWEKLFF
clone_size: NA; v_call: TRBV9; d_call: NA; j_call: TRBJ2-1; cdr3_nt: TGTGCCAGCAGCGTAGGGGGTAGCGGTAATGAGCAGTTCTTC; cdr3_aa: CASSVGGSGNEQFF
clone_size: NA; v_call: TRBV25-1; d_call: TRBD2; j_call: TRBJ2-3; cdr3_nt: TGTGCCAGTAACGGGGGGGACTCAGATACGCAGTATTTT; cdr3_aa: CASNGGDSDTQYF
clone_size: NA; v_call: TRBV19; d_call: NA; j_call: TRBJ1-2; cdr3_nt: TGTGCCAGTACAGACAGAATAGCCTATGGCTACACCTTC; cdr3_aa: CASTDRIAYGYTF
clone_size: NA; v_call: TRBV10-3; d_call: NA; j_call: TRBJ2-1; cdr3_nt: TGTGCCATCAGTGAGTACCAGGCTAGCTCCTACAATGAGCAGTTCTTC; cdr3_aa: CAISEYQASSYNEQFF
clone_size: NA; v_call: TRBV5-1; d_call: TRBD1; j_call: TRBJ2-3; cdr3_nt: TGCGCCAGCAGCTTTGGACAGGGAGTAATTACAGATACGCAGTATTTT; cdr3_aa: CASSFGQGVITDTQYF
clone_size: NA; v_call: TRBV7-2; d_call: NA; j_call: TRBJ1-6; cdr3_nt: TGTGCCAGCAGCTTAGCCTCAGGGAGAGTTTCACCCCTCCACTTT; cdr3_aa: CASSLASGRVSPLHF
clone_size: NA; v_call: TRBV4-2; d_call: NA; j_call: TRBJ1-1; cdr3_nt: TGTGCCAGCAGCCAAGATTTCATTGGGGCTGAAGCTTTCTTT; cdr3_aa: CASSQDFIGAEAFF
clone_size: NA; v_call: TRBV7-9; d_call: NA; j_call: TRBJ2-7; cdr3_nt: TGTGCCAGCAGCTCACTAGTGTTTTACGAGCAGTACTTC; cdr3_aa: CASSSLVFYEQYF
clone_size: NA; v_call: TRBV7-3; d_call: TRBD2; j_call: TRBJ2-1; cdr3_nt: TGTGCCAGCAGCTTGACTAGCGGGGGGGCCAGCTACAATGAGCAGTTCTTC; cdr3_aa: CASSLTSGGASYNEQFF
clone_size: NA; v_call: TRBV6-5; d_call: NA; j_call: TRBJ1-6; cdr3_nt: TGTGCCAGCAGATCCGCGAGCCAAACTCCCCCCCTCCACTTT; cdr3_aa: CASRSASQTPPLHF
clone_size: NA; v_call: TRBV7-9; d_call: NA; j_call: TRBJ2-3; cdr3_nt: TGTGCCAGCAGCTACGGTATAAGCACAGATACGCAGTATTTT; cdr3_aa: CASSYGISTDTQYF
clone_size: NA; v_call: TRBV19; d_call: NA; j_call: TRBJ2-5; cdr3_nt: TGTGCCAGTAGTGATGGGACCCAAGAGACCCAGTACTTC; cdr3_aa: CASSDGTQETQYF
clone_size: NA; v_call: TRBV6-5; d_call: TRBD1; j_call: TRBJ1-6; cdr3_nt: TGTGCCAGCAGGACCCGACAGGGTTCACCCCTCCACTTT; cdr3_aa: CASRTRQGSPLHF
clone_size: NA; v_call: TRBV7-9; d_call: NA; j_call: TRBJ1-1; cdr3_nt: TGTGCCAGCAGCTTAATGCGGTCGAACACTGAAGCTTTCTTT; cdr3_aa: CASSLMRSNTEAFF
clone_size: NA; v_call: TRBV10-3; d_call: NA; j_call: TRBJ2-5; cdr3_nt: TGTGCCATCAGTGATTCTGACAGGCAAGAGACCCAGTACTTC; cdr3_aa: CAISDSDRQETQYF
clone_size: NA; v_call: TRBV27; d_call: TRBD1; j_call: TRBJ1-2; cdr3_nt: TGTGCCAGCAGTTTATTGGGGGACAGGGCGGGCTACACCTTC; cdr3_aa: CASSLLGDRAGYTF
clone_size: NA; v_call: TRBV20-1; d_call: NA; j_call: TRBJ2-5; cdr3_nt: TGCAGTGCGCCCACTGCAAAGACCCAGTACTTC; cdr3_aa: CSAPTAKTQYF
clone_size: once; v_call: TRBV7-3; d_call: NA; j_call: TRBJ1-2; cdr3_nt: TGTGCCAGCAGCCCTCGCGCAGGTCCTGCTTATGGCTACACCTTC; cdr3_aa: CASSPRAGPAYGYTF
clone_size: once; v_call: TRBV2; d_call: NA; j_call: TRBJ2-3; cdr3_nt: TGTGCCTCCACCGGACAGCCGCAGGGAGCAGATACGCAGTATTTT; cdr3_aa: CASTGQPQGADTQYF
clone_size: NA; v_call: TRBV5-8; d_call: TRBD1; j_call: TRBJ1-2; cdr3_nt: TGTGCCAGCAGCTTCTCCCGGGACAGCGGCTACACCTTC; cdr3_aa: CASSFSRDSGYTF
clone_size: NA; v_call: TRBV9; d_call: NA; j_call: TRBJ1-5; cdr3_nt: TGTGCCAGCAGCGTAGGGTGGGATTATCAGCCCCAGCATTTT; cdr3_aa: CASSVGWDYQPQHF
clone_size: NA; v_call: TRBV7-6; d_call: NA; j_call: TRBJ2-3; cdr3_nt: TGTGCCAGCAGCTTTCAGGCCCCAGATACGCAGTATTTT; cdr3_aa: CASSFQAPDTQYF
clone_size: NA; v_call: TRBV30; d_call: NA; j_call: TRBJ1-2; cdr3_nt: TGTGCCTGGAGTGTACCCCGGACAGATAACTATGGCTACACCTTC; cdr3_aa: CAWSVPRTDNYGYTF
clone_size: NA; v_call: TRBV6-1; d_call: TRBD2; j_call: TRBJ2-7; cdr3_nt: TGTGCCAGCACCATGACTAGCGGGGGAGCCTACGAGCAGTACTTC; cdr3_aa: CASTMTSGGAYEQYF
clone_size: NA; v_call: TRBV5-1; d_call: NA; j_call: TRBJ2-1; cdr3_nt: TGCGCCAGCAGCTCAGTAGGGAGGGGGACCTACAATGAGCAGTTCTTC; cdr3_aa: CASSSVGRGTYNEQFF
clone_size: NA; v_call: TRBV5-1; d_call: NA; j_call: TRBJ2-3; cdr3_nt: TGCGCCAGCAGCTTGGCACCAGGACGGGGAGATACGCAGTATTTT; cdr3_aa: CASSLAPGRGDTQYF
clone_size: NA; v_call: TRBV29-1; d_call: NA; j_call: TRBJ1-1; cdr3_nt: TGCAGCGGGCTGGGGATGAACACTGAAGCTTTCTTT; cdr3_aa: CSGLGMNTEAFF
clone_size: NA; v_call: TRBV7-8; d_call: NA; j_call: TRBJ1-2; cdr3_nt: TGTGCCAGCAGCTTAGGGGGGTCGGCAGACTATGGCTACACCTTC; cdr3_aa: CASSLGGSADYGYTF
clone_size: NA; v_call: TRBV10-2; d_call: TRBD1; j_call: TRBJ1-3; cdr3_nt: TGCGCCAGCACCGACAGGGCTGGAAACACCATATATTTT; cdr3_aa: CASTDRAGNTIYF
clone_size: NA; v_call: TRBV23-1; d_call: NA; j_call: TRBJ1-1; cdr3_nt: TGCGCCAGCAGTCGGGCGTGGGGGGGGGAGATGAACACTGAAGCTTTCTTT; cdr3_aa: CASSRAWGGEMNTEAFF
clone_size: NA; v_call: TRBV9; d_call: NA; j_call: TRBJ1-4; cdr3_nt: TGTGCCAGCAGCGTAGAGGGTTCCGGGAAACTGTTTTTT; cdr3_aa: CASSVEGSGKLFF
clone_size: few; v_call: TRBV18; d_call: TRBD1; j_call: TRBJ2-7; cdr3_nt: TGTGCCAGCTCACTTGGGACAGGGAGGTTCCCCTACGAGCAGTACTTC; cdr3_aa: CASSLGTGRFPYEQYF
clone_size: NA; v_call: TRBV19; d_call: NA; j_call: TRBJ1-4; cdr3_nt: TGTGCCAGCAACCGGGTGGGGGGAAGAAATGAAAAACTGTTTTTT; cdr3_aa: CASNRVGGRNEKLFF
clone_size: NA; v_call: TRBV29-1; d_call: TRBD1; j_call: TRBJ2-7; cdr3_nt: TGCAGCGTCGCATTGTTGGGGGACAGGGGCTACGAGCAGTACTTC; cdr3_aa: CSVALLGDRGYEQYF
clone_size: NA; v_call: TRBV30; d_call: NA; j_call: TRBJ1-1; cdr3_nt: TGTGCCTGGAGCGTCCAAAATGCTGAAGCTTTCTTT; cdr3_aa: CAWSVQNAEAFF
clone_size: medium-sized; v_call: TRBV19; d_call: TRBD2; j_call: TRBJ2-1; cdr3_nt: TGTGCCAGTAGTATTACTAGCGGGGCGTACAATGAGCAGTTCTTC; cdr3_aa: CASSITSGAYNEQFF
clone_size: few; v_call: TRBV7-2; d_call: NA; j_call: TRBJ1-1; cdr3_nt: TGTGCCAGCAGCTTTCAAGGGGTTATTACTGAAGCTTTCTTT; cdr3_aa: CASSFQGVITEAFF
clone_size: NA; v_call: TRBV14; d_call: TRBD2; j_call: TRBJ2-7; cdr3_nt: TGTGCCAGCAGCCAAGGGACTAGCGGGAGTTTGTACGAGCAGTACTTC; cdr3_aa: CASSQGTSGSLYEQYF
clone_size: NA; v_call: TRBV20-1; d_call: NA; j_call: TRBJ1-4; cdr3_nt: TGCAGTGCTAGAGGGGATGAAAAACTGTTTTTT; cdr3_aa: CSARGDEKLFF
clone_size: NA; v_call: TRBV11-1; d_call: TRBD1; j_call: TRBJ1-2; cdr3_nt: TGTGCCAGCAGCTTTACAGGGGGCGCGGGAGGCTACACCTTC; cdr3_aa: CASSFTGGAGGYTF
clone_size: once; v_call: TRBV6-5; d_call: TRBD1; j_call: TRBJ1-2; cdr3_nt: TGTGCCAGCAGCCGGGACAGAACCTATGGCTACACCTTC; cdr3_aa: CASSRDRTYGYTF
clone_size: NA; v_call: TRBV5-1; d_call: NA; j_call: TRBJ2-5; cdr3_nt: TGCGCCAGCAGCTTACAGGGCGCTCGGTCAGAGACCCAGTACTTC; cdr3_aa: CASSLQGARSETQYF
clone_size: NA; v_call: TRBV7-2; d_call: NA; j_call: TRBJ2-3; cdr3_nt: TGTGCCAGCAGGGAACAGTTAACGGGCACAGATACGCAGTATTTT; cdr3_aa: CASREQLTGTDTQYF
clone_size: NA; v_call: TRBV2; d_call: NA; j_call: TRBJ1-6; cdr3_nt: TGTGCCAGCAGTGTCCAGGAATATAATTCACCCCTCCACTTT; cdr3_aa: CASSVQEYNSPLHF
clone_size: NA; v_call: TRBV11-3; d_call: NA; j_call: TRBJ2-1; cdr3_nt: TGTGCCAGCAGCTTGAGGGGGGAGGCTTGGAATGAGCAGTTCTTC; cdr3_aa: CASSLRGEAWNEQFF
clone_size: NA; v_call: TRBV5-8; d_call: TRBD1; j_call: TRBJ2-3; cdr3_nt: TGTGCCAGCAGCCCGTTGACAGGGATCACAGATACGCAGTATTTT; cdr3_aa: CASSPLTGITDTQYF
clone_size: NA; v_call: TRBV7-6; d_call: NA; j_call: TRBJ1-6; cdr3_nt: TGTGCCAGCAGCTTAGACCCACAGGGACGGACCTATAATTCACCCCTCCACTTT; cdr3_aa: CASSLDPQGRTYNSPLHF
clone_size: few; v_call: TRBV11-3; d_call: TRBD1; j_call: TRBJ2-2; cdr3_nt: TGTGCCAGCAGGCCAACTAACCGGGACAGGGACACCGGGGAGCTGTTTTTT; cdr3_aa: CASRPTNRDRDTGELFF
clone_size: NA; v_call: TRBV6-1; d_call: NA; j_call: TRBJ2-7; cdr3_nt: TGTGCCAGCAGCAAACAGGGGCAGGGACTCGACGAGCAGTACTTC; cdr3_aa: CASSKQGQGLDEQYF